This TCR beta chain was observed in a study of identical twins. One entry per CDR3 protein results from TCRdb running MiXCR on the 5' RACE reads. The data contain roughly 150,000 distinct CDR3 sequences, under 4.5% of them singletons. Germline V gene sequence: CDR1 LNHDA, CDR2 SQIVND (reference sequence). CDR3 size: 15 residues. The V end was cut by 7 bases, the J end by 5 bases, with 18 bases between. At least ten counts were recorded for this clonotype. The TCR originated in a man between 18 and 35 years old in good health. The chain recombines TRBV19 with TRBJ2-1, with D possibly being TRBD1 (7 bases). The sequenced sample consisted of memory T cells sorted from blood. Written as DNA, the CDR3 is TGTGCCAGTATGAAAAGACAGGGAGGAGACAATGAGCAGTTCTTC. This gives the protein CASMKRQGGDNEQFF.